The rows below give T cell receptor beta chains drawn from one sample of a study of T-cell reconstitution after alpha-beta-depleted transplantation in children. One entry per CDR3 protein results from TCRdb running MiXCR on the PCR reads. The data contain 540,000 or so distinct CDR3 sequences, 20% to 25% of them singletons. The sample was PBMCs, mostly from graft donor cells, taken 360 days after TCRalphabeta/CD19-depleted stem cell transplant. Source of these receptors: a boy under three years old who had a stem cell transplant for acute myeloid leukemia, so the T cells may come from the graft donor. Each CDR3 is given with its conserved first and last residue. D genes are given only for firm matches. Where a row states a size, it is once, few, many or the class of an expanded clone; other rows omit it.

d_gene,j_gene,v_gene,abundance,CDR3nt,CDR3aa
TRBD2,TRBJ2-5,TRBV25-1,NA,TGTGCCAGCAGTGAATATACTAGCGGGGAGGGGCAAGAGACCCAGTACTTC,CASSEYTSGEGQETQYF
NA,TRBJ2-1,TRBV7-2,many,TGTGCCAGCAGCTTAGAAGTCAATGAGCAGTTCTTC,CASSLEVNEQFF
NA,TRBJ2-7,TRBV11-2,many,TGTGCCAGCAGCTTAGTGTCCCTCGGGGTGACGGAGCAGTACTTC,CASSLVSLGVTEQYF
NA,TRBJ2-7,TRBV27,NA,TGTGCCAGCAGTTTTCAACGGGTATCGGTCGAGCAGTACTTC,CASSFQRVSVEQYF
TRBD1,TRBJ1-2,TRBV7-6,few,TGTGCCAGCAGCTTAGCGGAGACAGGGGACTATGGCTACACCTTC,CASSLAETGDYGYTF
TRBD2,TRBJ2-3,TRBV7-2,NA,TGTGCCAGCAGCCCCTCTAGCGGGGTGGCAGATACGCAGTATTTT,CASSPSSGVADTQYF
NA,TRBJ1-5,TRBV24-1,few,TGTGCCACCAGTGAGGGCAATCAGCCCCAGCATTTT,CATSEGNQPQHF
TRBD1,TRBJ2-2,TRBV13,many,TGTGCCAGCAGCCCGACAGGGCTGAACACCGGGGAGCTGTTTTTT,CASSPTGLNTGELFF
NA,TRBJ2-2,TRBV25-1,NA,TGTGCCAGCAGCAAACGTGGACGGTACACCGGGGAGCTGTTTTTT,CASSKRGRYTGELFF
TRBD2,TRBJ2-5,TRBV12-3/TRBV12-4,NA,TGTGCCAGCACCTTTAGCGGGGTCCCGGGGACCCAGTACTTC,CASTFSGVPGTQYF
NA,TRBJ2-5,TRBV13,NA,TGTGCCAGCAGCTTATACAGCGGTCAAGAGACCCAGTACTTC,CASSLYSGQETQYF
TRBD2,TRBJ2-5,TRBV20-1,many,TGCAGTGCTAGTTTCCGGGGGGGGAGAGAGACCCAGTACTTC,CSASFRGGRETQYF
NA,TRBJ2-6,TRBV2,many,TGTGCCAGCAGTGTGAAACATTCTGGACCTGGGGCCAACGTCCTGACTTTC,CASSVKHSGPGANVLTF
TRBD1,TRBJ2-1,TRBV5-1,NA,TGCGCCAGCAGCTTGCCCCCGGGACAGGGGTCCTACAATGAGCAGTTCTTC,CASSLPPGQGSYNEQFF
TRBD1,TRBJ2-7,TRBV15,once,TGTGCCACCAGCAGAGATGAGGGACAGGGGGCTTACGAGCAGTACTTC,CATSRDEGQGAYEQYF
TRBD1,TRBJ2-7,TRBV5-1,many,TGCGCCAGCAGCTTTTCAGGGCAGGGGGTCTACGAGCAGTACTTC,CASSFSGQGVYEQYF
NA,TRBJ1-1,TRBV29-1,many,TGCAGCGTTGAAACGAACACTGAAGCTTTCTTT,CSVETNTEAFF
NA,TRBJ2-1,TRBV10-2,many,TGCGCCAGCAGTGAGTCGCAAGGGTCTTTATACAATGAGCAGTTCTTC,CASSESQGSLYNEQFF
TRBD2,TRBJ2-1,TRBV4-3,many,TGCGCCAGCAGCCAAGATTGGATCGCGGGGGTGGTTGTTGAGCAGTTCTTC,CASSQDWIAGVVVEQFF
TRBD1,TRBJ1-1,TRBV30,once,TGTGCCTGGGACATGACAGGGGGCGCTTACACTGAAGCTTTCTTT,CAWDMTGGAYTEAFF
NA,TRBJ1-6,TRBV28,many,TGTGCCAGCACCCCAGATAATTCACCCCTCCACTTT,CASTPDNSPLHF
NA,TRBJ2-5,TRBV20-1,NA,TGCAGTGCCCGGCTAGGGGGACTCGAGACCCAGTACTTC,CSARLGGLETQYF